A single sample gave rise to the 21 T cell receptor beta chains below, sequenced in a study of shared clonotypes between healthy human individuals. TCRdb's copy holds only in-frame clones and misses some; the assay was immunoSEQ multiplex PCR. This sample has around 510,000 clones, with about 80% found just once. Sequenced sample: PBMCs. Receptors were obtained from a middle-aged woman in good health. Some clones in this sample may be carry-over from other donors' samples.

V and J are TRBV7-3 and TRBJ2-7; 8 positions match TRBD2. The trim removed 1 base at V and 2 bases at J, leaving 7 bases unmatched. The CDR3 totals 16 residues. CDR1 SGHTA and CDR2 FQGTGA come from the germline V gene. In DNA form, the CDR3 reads TGTGCCAGCAGCTTAATTGGGGGGACTAGTGCCTACGAGCAGTACTTC. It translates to CASSLIGGTSAYEQYF.

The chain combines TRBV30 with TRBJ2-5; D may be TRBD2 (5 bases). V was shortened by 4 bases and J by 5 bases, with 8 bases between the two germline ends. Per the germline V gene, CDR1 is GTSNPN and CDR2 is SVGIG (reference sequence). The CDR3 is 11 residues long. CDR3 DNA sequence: TGTGCCTGGACGGGGAAGGAGACCCAGTACTTC. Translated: CAWTGKETQYF.

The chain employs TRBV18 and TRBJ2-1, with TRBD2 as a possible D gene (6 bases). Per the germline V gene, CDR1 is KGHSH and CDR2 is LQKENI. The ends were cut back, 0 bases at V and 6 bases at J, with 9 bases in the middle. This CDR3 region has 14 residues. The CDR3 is CASSPPMGGNEQFF. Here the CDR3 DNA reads TGTGCCAGCTCACCACCCATGGGGGGCAATGAGCAGTTCTTC.

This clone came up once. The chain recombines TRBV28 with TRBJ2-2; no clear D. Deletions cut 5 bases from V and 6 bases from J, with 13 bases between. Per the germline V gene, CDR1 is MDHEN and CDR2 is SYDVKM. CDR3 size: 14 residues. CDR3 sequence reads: CASSPPAVPGELFF. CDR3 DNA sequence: TGTGCCAGCAGTCCCCCGGCCGTCCCCGGGGAGCTGTTTTTT.

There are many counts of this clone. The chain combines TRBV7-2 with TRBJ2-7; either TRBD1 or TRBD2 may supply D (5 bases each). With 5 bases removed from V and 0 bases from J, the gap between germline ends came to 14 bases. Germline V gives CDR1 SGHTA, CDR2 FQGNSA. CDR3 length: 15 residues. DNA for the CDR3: TGTGCCAGCAGCCTCGGGACGGTCCTCTCCTACGAGCAGTACTTC. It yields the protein CASSLGTVLSYEQYF.

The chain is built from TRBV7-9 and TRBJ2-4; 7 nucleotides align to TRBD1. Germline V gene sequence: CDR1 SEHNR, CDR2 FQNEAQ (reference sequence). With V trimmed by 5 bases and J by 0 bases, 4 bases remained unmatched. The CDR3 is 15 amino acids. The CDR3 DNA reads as TGTGCCAGCAGCCCACAGGGGTTAGCCAAAAACATTCAGTACTTC. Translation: CASSPQGLAKNIQYF. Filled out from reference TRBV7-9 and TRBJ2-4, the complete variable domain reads DTGVSQNPRHKITKRGQNVTFRCDPISEHNRLYWYRQTLGQGPEFLTYFQNEAQLEKSRLLSDRFSAERPKGSFSTLEIQRTEQGDSAMYLCASSPQGLAKNIQYFGAGTRLSVL.

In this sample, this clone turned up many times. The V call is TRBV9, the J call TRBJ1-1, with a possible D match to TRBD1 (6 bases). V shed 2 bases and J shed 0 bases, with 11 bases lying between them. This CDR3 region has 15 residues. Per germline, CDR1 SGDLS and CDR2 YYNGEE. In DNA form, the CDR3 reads TGTGCCAGCAGCGTTTCCGGGGACATGAACACTGAAGCTTTCTTT. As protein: CASSVSGDMNTEAFF.

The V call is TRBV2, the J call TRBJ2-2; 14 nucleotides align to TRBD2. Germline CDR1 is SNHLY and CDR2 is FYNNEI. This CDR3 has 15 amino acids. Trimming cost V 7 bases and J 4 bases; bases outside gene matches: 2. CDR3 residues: CASTGTSGSTGELFF. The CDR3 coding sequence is TGTGCCAGCACCGGGACTAGCGGGAGCACCGGGGAGCTGTTTTTT. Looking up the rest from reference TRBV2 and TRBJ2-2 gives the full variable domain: EPEVTQTPSHQVTQMGQEVILRCVPISNHLYFYWYRQILGQKVEFLVSFYNNEISEKSEIFDDQFSVERPDGSNFTLKIRSTKLEDSAMYFCASTGTSGSTGELFFGEGSRLTVL.

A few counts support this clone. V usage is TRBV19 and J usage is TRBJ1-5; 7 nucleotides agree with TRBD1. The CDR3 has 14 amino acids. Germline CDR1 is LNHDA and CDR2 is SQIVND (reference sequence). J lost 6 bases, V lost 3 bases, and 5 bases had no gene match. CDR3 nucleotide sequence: TGTGCCAGTAGTATTCCAGGGGGTGGTCAGCCCCAGCATTTT. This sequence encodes CASSIPGGGQPQHF.

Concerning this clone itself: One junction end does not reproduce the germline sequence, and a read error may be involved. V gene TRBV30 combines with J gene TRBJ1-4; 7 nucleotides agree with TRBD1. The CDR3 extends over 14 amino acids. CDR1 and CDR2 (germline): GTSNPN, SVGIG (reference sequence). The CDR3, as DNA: TGTGCCCGTGAGGACCGTACAGGGGATGAAAAACCGTTTTTT. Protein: CAREDRTGDEKPFF.

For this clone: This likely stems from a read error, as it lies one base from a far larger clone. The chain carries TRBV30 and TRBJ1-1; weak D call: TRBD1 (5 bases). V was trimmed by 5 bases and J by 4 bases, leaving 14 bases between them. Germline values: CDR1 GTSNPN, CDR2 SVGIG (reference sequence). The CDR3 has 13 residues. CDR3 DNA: TGTGCCTGGGCCGTCGGGGGGGTCACTGAAGCTTTCTTT. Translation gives CAWAVGGVTEAFF.

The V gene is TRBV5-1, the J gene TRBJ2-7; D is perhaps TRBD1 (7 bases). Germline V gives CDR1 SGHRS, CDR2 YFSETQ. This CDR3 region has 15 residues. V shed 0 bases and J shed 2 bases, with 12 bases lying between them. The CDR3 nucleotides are TGCGCCAGCAGCTTGGGGCGGGGACAGACCTACGAGCAGTACTTC. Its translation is CASSLGRGQTYEQYF.

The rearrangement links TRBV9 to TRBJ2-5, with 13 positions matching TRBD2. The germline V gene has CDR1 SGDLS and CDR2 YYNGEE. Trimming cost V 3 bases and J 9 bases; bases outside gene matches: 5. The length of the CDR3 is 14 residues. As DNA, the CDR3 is TGTGCCAGCAGCGAGGGGACTAGCGGGACTCCCCAGTACTTC. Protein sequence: CASSEGTSGTPQYF.

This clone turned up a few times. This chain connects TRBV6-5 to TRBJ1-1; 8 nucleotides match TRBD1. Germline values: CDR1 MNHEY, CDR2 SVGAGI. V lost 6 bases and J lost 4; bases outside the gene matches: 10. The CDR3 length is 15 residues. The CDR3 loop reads CASRRIQGAPTEAFF. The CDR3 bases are TGTGCCAGCAGAAGGATCCAGGGGGCGCCCACTGAAGCTTTCTTT.

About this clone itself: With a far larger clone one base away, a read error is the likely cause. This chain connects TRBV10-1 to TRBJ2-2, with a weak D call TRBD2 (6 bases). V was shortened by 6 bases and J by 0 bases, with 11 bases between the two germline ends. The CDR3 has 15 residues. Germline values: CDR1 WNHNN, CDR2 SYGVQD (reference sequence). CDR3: CASSGDSANTGELFF. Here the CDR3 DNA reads TGCGCCAGCAGCGGGGACTCTGCGAACACCGGGGAGCTGTTTTTT.

For the CDR3, the DNA is TGTGCCAGCAGCGCCGGGACGGGGAGGCCTTCCTACGAGCAGTACTTC. Its translation: CASSAGTGRPSYEQYF. This chain links TRBV7-2 with TRBJ2-7; possible D gene TRBD2, 6 bases. The CDR3 has 16 residues. With 5 bases removed from V and 1 base from J, the gap between germline ends came to 18 bases. Germline V lookup: CDR1 SGHTA, CDR2 FQGNSA.

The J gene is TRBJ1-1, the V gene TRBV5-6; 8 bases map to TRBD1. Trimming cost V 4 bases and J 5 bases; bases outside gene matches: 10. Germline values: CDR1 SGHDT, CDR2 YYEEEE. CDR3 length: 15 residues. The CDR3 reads CASSLGTGHDTEAFF. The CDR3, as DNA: TGTGCCAGCAGCCTAGGGACAGGACACGATACTGAAGCTTTCTTT.

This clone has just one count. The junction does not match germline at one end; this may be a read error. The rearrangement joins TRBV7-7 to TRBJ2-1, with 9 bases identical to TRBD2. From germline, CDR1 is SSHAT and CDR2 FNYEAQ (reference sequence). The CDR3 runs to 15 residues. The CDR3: CASSLILAGPNEQFF. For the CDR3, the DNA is TGTGCTAGCAGCTTAATCCTAGCGGGGCCAAATGAGCAGTTCTTC.

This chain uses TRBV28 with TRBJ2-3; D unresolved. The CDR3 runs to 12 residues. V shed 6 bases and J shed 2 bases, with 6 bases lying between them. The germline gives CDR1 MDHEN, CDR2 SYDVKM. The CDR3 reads CASSSYTDTQYF. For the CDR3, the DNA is TGTGCCAGCAGCTCGTACACAGATACGCAGTATTTT.

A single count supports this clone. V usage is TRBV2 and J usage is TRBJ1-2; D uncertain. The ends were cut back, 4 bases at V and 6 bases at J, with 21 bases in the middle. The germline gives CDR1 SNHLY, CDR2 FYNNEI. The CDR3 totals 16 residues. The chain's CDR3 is CASSVFRDRGQNGYTF. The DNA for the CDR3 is TGTGCCAGCAGTGTCTTTCGGGATCGCGGTCAGAATGGCTACACCTTC.

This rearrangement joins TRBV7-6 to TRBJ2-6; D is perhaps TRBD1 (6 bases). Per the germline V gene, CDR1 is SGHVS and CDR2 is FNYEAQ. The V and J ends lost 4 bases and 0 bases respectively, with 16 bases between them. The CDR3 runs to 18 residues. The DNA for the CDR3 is TGTGCCAGCAGCTCAGTCCCGGGACAAGACTCTGGGGCCAACGTCCTGACTTTC. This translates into CASSSVPGQDSGANVLTF.